This T cell receptor beta chain was documented in a study of CD8 T cells in Susac syndrome (dated by TCRdb to about 2019). Concerning the study at large: Of the Susac syndrome patients who were sequenced, under 10 were in clinical remission while roughly six had clinically active disease. The study used repertoire sequencing to test whether antigen drove CD8+ T cell activation and differentiation in Susac syndrome. At blood withdrawal, Susac syndrome patients were therapy-naive, treated with corticosteroids (with IVIg additionally given to some), or treated with IVIg alone.

Peripheral blood CD8+ and CD4+ T cells from healthy donors, Susac syndrome patients and multiple sclerosis patients were profiled by high-throughput TCR beta sequencing. Recently defined diagnostic criteria for definite or probable disease were met by the Susac syndrome patients. Bulk CD8+ and CD4+ T cells were purified by magnetic negative isolation, while CD8+ TEMRA cells were enriched using FACS. Blood was collected in EDTA tubes and processed within 24 hours, with PBMCs isolated through density gradient centrifugation. PBMCs destined for TCR sequencing were cryopreserved in liquid nitrogen and later thawed in a 37 °C water bath. A purity of at least 90% was achieved for sorted or isolated CD4+, CD8+ and CD8+ TEMRA cells. RNA was extracted using the RNeasy kit, and about 0.45 to 1 ug of the RNA was reverse transcribed with random hexamers. The immunoSEQ multiplex PCR assay, covering 54 Vbeta and 13 Jbeta segments, was used to amplify TCR beta CDR3 regions. PCR amplification bias was corrected by using a synthetic template baseline for primer optimization and computational correction. The authors processed their data as follows. Reads were annotated to V, D and J genes according to IMGT and were analyzed with immunoSEQ Analyzer, with only productive sequences retained. Clonality was calculated as one minus the Shannon entropy normalized by log2 of the number of productive unique sequences. For each patient and control, public and private clones were evaluated within the 100 most prevalent clones. A clone was defined as Susac-specific if it was absent from the healthy and MS cohorts, from some 980 published viral clones and from other ImmuneACCESS disease sequences. TCRdb reanalyzed the raw reads on its own, using fastp at Q25 for trimming and MiXCR for clone calling, and kept in-frame beta chains. Here each entry gathers all rows of one CDR3 protein and keeps the most common genes and DNA. None of the V and J calls come from the authors' own analysis; TCRdb made them. The sample table contains about 150,000 distinct CDR3 sequences; only one count was recorded for around 95% of them. Jointly, the top ten make up roughly 0.15% of the sample.

Per the germline V gene (reference sequence), MNHEY is the CDR1 and SMNVEV is the CDR2. Trimming costs V 3 bases and J 5 bases, and their ends lie 13 bases apart. Spanning cysteine to phenylalanine, the CDR3 consists of 14 amino acids. Only CDR3 DNA is held: 42 bases, read in frame from base 1. For this clonotype: Its recognized antigen is unknown. Per-nucleotide qualities are absent, and no much larger clonotype sits a single base away.

Overall results and qualifications from the work: The study acknowledged that relatively few individuals were included in the TCR sequencing and HLA analysis. In patients with Susac syndrome, the CD4+ T cell repertoire showed no detectable clonal expansion.

Sequenced material: CD4+ T cells from PBMCs. This chain joins TRBV27 to TRBJ2-5; no D gene is confidently identified. The source is a human donor with Susac syndrome. The CDR3 reads as follows: CASSFNSASETQYF. The nucleotide sequence reads TGTGCCAGCAGTTTTAATTCAGCGTCGGAGACCCAGTACTTC.